The 24 T cell receptor beta chains given below trace back to one sample, sequenced in a study of blood T cell repertoires in COVID-19. Profiled with immunoSEQ multiplex PCR; TCRdb holds only in-frame clones, not every one. The sample contains some 200,000 clones, just under 85% of which appear only once. Sequenced sample: peripheral blood. These receptors were obtained from a woman aged 45-60 years with active or convalescent COVID-19.

This chain connects TRBV9 to TRBJ2-6, with TRBD1 matching over 10 bases. V dropped 4 bases and J dropped 2; count of bases not matched to a gene: 15. The CDR3 has 20 residues. Germline CDR1 and CDR2: SGDLS and YYNGEE. In DNA form, the CDR3 reads TGTGCCAGCAGCTCCAGTGAGGGGACAGGGGCCGCCCCTGGGGCCAACGTCCTGACTTTC. It is translated as CASSSSEGTGAAPGANVLTF.

This rearrangement joins TRBV2 to TRBJ1-1; 8 nucleotides line up with TRBD1. Germline CDR1 is SNHLY and CDR2 is FYNNEI. The CDR3 sequence is 14 residues long. With V trimmed by 5 bases and J by 7 bases, 9 bases remained unmatched. The CDR3 region is CASSRDRRGDEAFF. The CDR3 bases are TGTGCCAGCAGTCGGGACAGGCGAGGGGATGAAGCTTTCTTT.

J is TRBJ2-7 and V is TRBV5-5, with D possibly matching TRBD1 (6 bases). Trimming took off 0 bases at V and 4 bases at J, with 14 bases between the two ends. There are 15 residues in the CDR3. The germline V gene has CDR1 SGHKS and CDR2 YYEKEE (reference sequence). The CDR3 DNA is TGTGCCAGCAGCTTGGCCCAGGGGACGTTTTACGAGCAGTACGTC. Protein sequence: CASSLAQGTFYEQYV.

The rearrangement joins TRBV13 to TRBJ1-4, with D maybe TRBD1 (5 bases). The CDR3 contains 14 residues. Trimming removed 3 bases at V and 4 bases at J, with 9 bases between. Germline values: CDR1 PRHDT, CDR2 FYEKMQ (reference sequence). The CDR3 sequence is CASSFTGLNEKLFF. CDR3 sequence (DNA): TGTGCCAGCAGCTTTACGGGACTTAATGAAAAACTGTTTTTT. The full variable domain, with the rest looked up from reference TRBV13 and TRBJ1-4, is AAGVIQSPRHLIKEKRETATLKCYPIPRHDTVYWYQQGPGQDPQFLISFYEKMQSDKGSIPDRFSAQQFSDYHSELNMSSLELGDSALYFCASSFTGLNEKLFFGSGTQLSVL.

This chain connects TRBV6-5 to TRBJ2-3; D is possibly TRBD1 (6 bases). V was shortened by 6 bases and J by 5 bases, with 6 bases between the two germline ends. This CDR3 spans 11 amino acids. Germline-derived CDR1 and CDR2 are MNHEY and SVGAGI. The CDR3 spells CASSRGDTQYF. CDR3 nucleotide sequence: TGTGCCAGCAGCAGGGGAGATACGCAGTATTTT.

On this clone: An end of the junction does not agree with germline; a read error may underlie this. Other nucleotide sequences in the sample specify the same CDR3. This chain joins TRBV5-1 and TRBJ1-2; 7 nucleotides match TRBD1. The CDR3 contains 16 residues. CDR1 is SGHRS, CDR2 YFSETQ, per germline. CDR3 loop: CASSQPRTGRNSGYTF. The CDR3 region has the DNA TGCGCCAGCAGCCAACCCCGGACAGGAAGGAACTCTGGCTACACCTTC. The full variable domain, its missing parts supplied by reference TRBV5-1 and TRBJ1-2, is KAGVTQTPRYLIKTRGQQVTLSCSPISGHRSVSWYQQTPGQGLQFLFEYFSETQRNKGNFPGRFSGRQFSNSRSEMNVSTLELGDSALYLCASSQPRTGRNSGYTFGSGTRLTVV.

The chain has TRBV5-1 and TRBJ1-1; D might be TRBD1 (5 bases). The V gene lost 6 bases and the J gene lost 5 bases, with 17 bases spanning the gap. Germline CDR1 and CDR2: SGHRS and YFSETQ. CDR3 length: 14 residues. The CDR3 DNA reads TGCGCCAGCACCCTAACCGGGGGAGAAACTGAAGCTTTCTTT. Translating gives CASTLTGGETEAFF.

The chain links TRBV6-1 to TRBJ2-6; D might be TRBD1 (5 bases). V shed 2 bases and J shed 4 bases, with 9 bases lying between them. CDR1 and CDR2 from the germline V gene are MNHNS and SASEGT. This CDR3 has 15 residues. CDR3 sequence reads: CASSERGSGANVLTF. CDR3 sequence (DNA): TGTGCCAGCAGTGAAAGGGGCTCCGGGGCCAACGTCCTGACTTTC.

This chain links TRBV29-1 with TRBJ2-1; 9 bases fit TRBD2. The V segment lost 7 bases and the J segment 1 base; nucleotides outside the gene matches: 2. The length of the CDR3 is 13 residues. Germline CDR1 reads SQVTM; CDR2 reads ANQGSEA. The CDR3 DNA reads TGCAGCGACCTAGCGGGGTCCTACAATGAGCAGTTCTTC. It is translated as CSDLAGSYNEQFF.

The chain combines TRBV27 with TRBJ1-5; D might be TRBD1 (5 bases). From germline, CDR1 is MNHEY and CDR2 SMNVEV (reference sequence). This CDR3 comprises 14 residues. Trimming took off 6 bases at V and 2 bases at J, with 11 bases between the two ends. CDR3 nucleotides: TGTGCCAGCAGACTGGGAGGGGGCAATCAGCCCCAGCATTTT. Amino acid sequence: CASRLGGGNQPQHF.

The chain combines TRBV10-3 with TRBJ2-3; D call uncertain. Germline-derived CDR1 and CDR2 are ENHRY and SYGVKD. The CDR3 contains 13 residues. V lost 7 bases, J lost 2 bases, and 10 bases lay in between. The CDR3 DNA sequence: TGTGCCATCAAGAACAGCCTCACAGATACGCAGTATTTT. As protein: CAIKNSLTDTQYF.

This clone was counted a single time. In nucleotides, the CDR3 is TGTGCCAGCAGTCCAGGGCCCCTTTCTCTTATTTACGAGCAGTACGTC. Its translation: CASSPGPLSLIYEQYV. The rearrangement joins TRBV7-2 to TRBJ2-7; possible D gene TRBD1, 5 bases. CDR3 size: 16 residues. V dropped 6 bases and J dropped 4 bases, with 22 bases sitting between them. The V gene's germline CDR1 is SGHTA and CDR2 FQGNSA.

This clone was detected once. V is TRBV6-5 and J is TRBJ2-7, with a weak D call TRBD2 (5 bases). CDR3 length: 14 residues. V was shortened by 0 bases and J by 3 bases, with 9 bases between the two germline ends. Looked up from germline, CDR1 is MNHEY and CDR2 is SVGAGI. CDR3 in DNA: TGTGCCAGCAGTTACTCCGCGGGTTACTACGAGCAGTACGTC. Translation: CASSYSAGYYEQYV.

Here the CDR3 reads CASSDPGYNSPLHF. CDR3 DNA sequence: TGTGCCAGCAGCGACCCAGGTTATAATTCACCCCTCCACTTT. The chain recombines TRBV5-6 with TRBJ1-6; D is unclear. V was cut by 4 bases and J by 4 bases, with 9 bases left in between. Germline values: CDR1 SGHDT, CDR2 YYEEEE. This CDR3 has 14 residues.

The V and J genes are TRBV2 and TRBJ1-1; D is unresolved. The CDR3 has 14 residues. Per germline, CDR1 SNHLY and CDR2 FYNNEI. Trimming pared 1 base from V and 10 bases from J, leaving 16 bases between. CDR3 sequence: CASSEVVLGGRAFF. CDR3 coding DNA: TGTGCCAGCAGTGAAGTAGTCCTCGGTGGTAGAGCTTTCTTT.

CDR3 nucleotide sequence: TGTGCCAGCAGCTTAATAAGCAATCAGCCCCAGCATTTT. This sequence encodes CASSLISNQPQHF. This chain links TRBV5-6 with TRBJ1-5; D ambiguous. V was clipped by 2 bases and J by 1 base, with 4 bases between them. The CDR3 spans 13 residues. From germline, CDR1 is SGHDT and CDR2 YYEEEE.

This clone turned up a few times. This chain joins TRBV28 and TRBJ1-6; TRBD1 matches at 8 bases. The CDR3 consists of 17 residues. CDR1 is MDHEN and CDR2 is SYDVKM in the germline V gene. Unmatched junction bases numbered 7, after V lost 4 bases and J lost 2 bases. CDR3 DNA sequence: TGTGCCAGCAGTTCCCAGGGGGCGGTCCCCTATAATTCACCCCTCCACTTT. Its protein product is CASSSQGAVPYNSPLHF.

V usage is TRBV12-3 or TRBV12-4 and J usage is TRBJ2-7; 7 nucleotides line up with TRBD2. J gave up 3 bases and V 6 bases, and 2 bases lay outside the gene matches. There are 12 residues in the CDR3. The CDR3 DNA is TGTGCCAGCAGATCTAGCGGCTACGAGCAGTACTTC. It specifies CASRSSGYEQYF.

The rearrangement uses TRBV4-2 and TRBJ2-3, with TRBD1 as a possible D gene (5 bases). The CDR3 contains 15 residues. Germline assignment: CDR1 LGHNA and CDR2 YNFKEQ. V was pared by 4 bases and J by 1 base, with 12 bases between. The CDR3 here is CASSLRGLGTDTQYF. CDR3 DNA: TGTGCCAGCAGCCTAAGGGGATTGGGCACAGATACGCAGTATTTT.

The chain is built from TRBV20-1 and TRBJ1-2, with D unclear. The CDR3 runs to 10 residues. V lost 5 bases, J lost 8 bases, and 9 bases lay in between. CDR1 and CDR2 from the germline V gene are DFQATT and SNEGSKA (reference sequence). The DNA of the CDR3 is TGCAGTGCTGCCGCTGAGGGCTACACCTTC. Residues: CSAAAEGYTF.

A few counts support this clone. This chain connects TRBV27 to TRBJ2-7; 8 bases are a match to TRBD2. The germline CDR1 and CDR2 sequences are MNHEY and SMNVEV (reference sequence). With 3 bases clipped from V and 2 bases from J, the junction kept 6 bases outside the gene matches. The CDR3 runs to 15 residues. CDR3 in DNA: TGTGCCAGCAGTTTGAAGACTAGCGAGGCCTACGAGCAGTACTTC. This encodes CASSLKTSEAYEQYF.

The gene calls are TRBV5-3 and TRBJ1-3; TRBD1 is a possible D gene (5 bases). TRBV5-3 is marked as an open reading frame, function uncertain. The CDR3 runs to 12 residues. V gave up 4 bases and J gave up 4 bases, with 6 bases separating them. The CDR3 DNA follows: TGTGCCAGAAGCGACAGAGGAAACACCATATATTTT. As protein: CARSDRGNTIYF.

This chain joins TRBV20-1 and TRBJ1-1, with D maybe TRBD1 (5 bases). CDR1 is DFQATT and CDR2 is SNEGSKA in the germline V gene (reference sequence). V was clipped by 3 bases and J by 6 bases, with 11 bases between them. The CDR3 totals 12 residues. The CDR3 region is CSASGAGAEAFF. In DNA, the CDR3 is TGCAGTGCTAGTGGGGCCGGCGCTGAAGCTTTCTTT.

This rearrangement joins TRBV10-3 to TRBJ1-6; 7 nucleotides line up with TRBD1. After removal of 6 bases from V and 6 bases from J, the junction contained 8 bases not matched to a gene. In germline, CDR1 is ENHRY, CDR2 SYGVKD. The CDR3 has 15 amino acids. CDR3 sequence: CAISRDREGNSPLHF. CDR3 nucleotides: TGTGCCATCAGCCGCGACAGGGAAGGTAATTCACCCCTCCACTTT.